The entry that follows covers one T cell receptor beta chain sequence. What it binds is unknown. Trimming shortened V by 1 base and J by 4 bases, and 6 bases separated the two germline ends. Germline lookup yields CDR1 LGHDT and CDR2 YNNKEL (reference sequence). The CDR3 spans 13 residues. The data were taken from a study of T cell responses to AZD1222 COVID-19 vaccine. Study observations and caveats: Vaccine-associated CD4 TCRs spanned spike, dominant at 160-218 and 743-854. It should be noted that donors were predominantly white British and more often female, and clonal diversity was possibly underestimated. Seropositive AZD1222 recipients at baseline numbered only 5 to 7. Reportedly, close to half of spike-specific TCRs are directed against unmutated variant regions.

Profiled with immunoSEQ multiplex PCR; TCRdb holds only in-frame clones, not every one. The repertoire holds 200,000 to 300,000 clones, with approximately 93% as singletons. Here the sequenced sample was peripheral blood, taken on day 0 of AZD1222 vaccination. This TCR was recovered from an adult in good health. V gene TRBV3-1 (or the pseudogene TRBV3-2) combines with J gene TRBJ2-3, with D unclear. CDR3 DNA sequence: TGTGCCAGCAGCCAAGTCGGACCAGATACGCAGTATTTT. This gives the protein CASSQVGPDTQYF.